This record concerns one TCR beta chain sequence. Losses at the gene ends were 1 base for V and 0 bases for J; bases not matched to a gene: 0. The germline V gene has CDR1 LGHDT and CDR2 YNNKEL (reference sequence). This CDR3 is built from 15 residues. Here immunoSEQ multiplex PCR was the method, and the copy in TCRdb shows in-frame clones only, minus some. The sample carries roughly 120,000 clones, 85% to 90% recorded once. This specimen comes from a study of blood T cell repertoires in COVID-19. For the study at large: The samples span acute and convalescent COVID-19 from the United States, Italy and Spain.

The sequence derives from a woman of 80 years or more with COVID-19, enrolled during active disease. V is TRBV3-1 (or the pseudogene TRBV3-2) and J is TRBJ1-5; 7 nucleotides align to TRBD1. Specimen: peripheral blood. The CDR3 reads CASSQGTGSNQPQHF. CDR3 DNA: TGTGCCAGCAGCCAAGGGACAGGTAGCAATCAGCCCCAGCATTTT.